This T cell receptor beta chain was profiled in a study of blood T cell repertoires in COVID-19. Study-level background: Acute-phase and convalescent COVID-19 samples originated in the United States, Italy and Spain. In each case, the material was cDNA or gDNA derived from T cells, B-cell-depleted T cells, or PBMCs.

Cohort 3 donors were reported recovered after two negative PCRs, clearance, or symptom resolution. CDR3 length: 17 amino acids. V lost 0 bases, J lost 5 bases, and 7 bases stayed unmatched. The V gene's germline CDR1 is SNHLY and CDR2 FYNNEI. How the authors handled the data: Reference gene primer amplification yielded estimated nucleated cell counts. Data came from immunoSEQ multiplex PCR; TCRdb stores just in-frame clones and leaves some out. From that table come the V and J calls and clone size; the DNA was used to work out D and trimming. This table has some 160,000 clones, around 84% appearing once.

This chain links TRBV2 with TRBJ2-2; 9 nucleotides align to TRBD2. The sequence was obtained from a woman between 45 and 60 years old who had recovered from COVID-19. Sequencing was performed on PBMCs or T cells enriched from blood (not recorded which). The CDR3 DNA reads as TGTGCCAGCAGTGAAGCGCGTCTAGCGGGGCAAACCGGGGAGCTGTTTTTT. It is translated as CASSEARLAGQTGELFF.